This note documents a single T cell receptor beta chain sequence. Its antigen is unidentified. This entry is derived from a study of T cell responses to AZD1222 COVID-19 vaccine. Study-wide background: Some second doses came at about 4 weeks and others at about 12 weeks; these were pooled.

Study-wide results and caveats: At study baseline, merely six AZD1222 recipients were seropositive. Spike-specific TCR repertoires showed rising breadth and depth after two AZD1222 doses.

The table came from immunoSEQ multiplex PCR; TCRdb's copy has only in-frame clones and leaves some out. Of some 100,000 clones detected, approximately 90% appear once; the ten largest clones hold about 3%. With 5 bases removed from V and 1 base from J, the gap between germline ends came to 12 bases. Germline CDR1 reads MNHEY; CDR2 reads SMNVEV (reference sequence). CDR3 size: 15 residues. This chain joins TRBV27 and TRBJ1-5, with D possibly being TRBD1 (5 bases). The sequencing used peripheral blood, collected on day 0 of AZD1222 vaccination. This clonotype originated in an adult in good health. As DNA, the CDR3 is TGTGCCAGCAGTAAGACAGCCCCGAGCAATCAGCCCCAGCATTTT. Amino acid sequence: CASSKTAPSNQPQHF.